The present T cell receptor (beta chain) was sequenced within a study of blood T cell repertoires in COVID-19. About the research overall: There were acute and convalescent COVID-19 samples, and they came from the United States, Italy and Spain. Sources were T cells, B-cell-depleted T cells, or PBMCs; the material itself was cDNA or gDNA.

In the source study's methods: Reference gene primers were amplified, and this amplification served to estimate nucleated cell counts. The assay was immunoSEQ multiplex PCR, and TCRdb's table has in-frame clones only and misses some. V and J calls and clone size are copied from that table; D and trimming were computed from the DNA. The sample shows roughly 200,000 clones, approximately 90% of them seen only once. The CDR3 runs 17 residues. CDR1 and CDR2 from the germline V gene are SGHRS and YFSETQ. V trimming: 5 bases; J trimming: 0 bases; junction bases outside the gene matches: 10. The origin of this receptor is a woman in her thirties with acute or convalescent COVID-19. The sample was peripheral blood. The chain couples TRBV5-1 to TRBJ2-2, with 7 bases identical to TRBD2. The chain's CDR3 is CASSRGAAGANTGELFF. The CDR3 DNA is TGCGCCAGCAGTAGAGGAGCGGCGGGAGCGAACACCGGGGAGCTGTTTTTT.